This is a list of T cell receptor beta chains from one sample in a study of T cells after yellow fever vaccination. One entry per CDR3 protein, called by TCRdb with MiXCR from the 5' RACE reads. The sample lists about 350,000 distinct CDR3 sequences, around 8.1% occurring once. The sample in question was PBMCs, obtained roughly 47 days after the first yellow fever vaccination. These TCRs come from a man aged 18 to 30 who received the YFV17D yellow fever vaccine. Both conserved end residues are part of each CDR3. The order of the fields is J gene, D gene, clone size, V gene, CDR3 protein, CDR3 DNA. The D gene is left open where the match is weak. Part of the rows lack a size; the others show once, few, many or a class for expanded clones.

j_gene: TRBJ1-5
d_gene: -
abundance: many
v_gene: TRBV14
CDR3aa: CASSQDGGQPQHF
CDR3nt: TGTGCCAGCAGCCAAGATGGGGGACAGCCCCAGCATTTT

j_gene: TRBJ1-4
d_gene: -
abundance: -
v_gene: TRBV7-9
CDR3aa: CASSLTQGTEKLFF
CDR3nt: TGTGCCAGCAGCTTAACCCAGGGAACTGAAAAACTGTTTTTT

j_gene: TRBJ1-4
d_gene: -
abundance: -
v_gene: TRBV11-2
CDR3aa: CASSPYSINEKLFF
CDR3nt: TGTGCCAGCAGCCCCTATTCGATTAATGAAAAACTGTTTTTT

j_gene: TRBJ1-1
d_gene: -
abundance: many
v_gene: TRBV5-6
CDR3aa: CASSLAGVAEAFF
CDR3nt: TGTGCCAGCAGCTTGGCAGGGGTCGCTGAAGCTTTCTTT

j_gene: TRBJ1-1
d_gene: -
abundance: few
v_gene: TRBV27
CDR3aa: CASRDTTNTEAFF
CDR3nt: TGTGCCAGCCGGGACACAACGAACACTGAAGCTTTCTTT

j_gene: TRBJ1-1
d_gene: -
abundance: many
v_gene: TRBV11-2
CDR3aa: CASSLEGAVFAEAFF
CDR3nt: TGTGCCAGCAGCTTAGAGGGGGCCGTTTTTGCTGAAGCTTTCTTT

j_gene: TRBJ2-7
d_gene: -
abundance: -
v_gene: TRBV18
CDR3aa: CASSPMDSTYEQYF
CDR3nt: TGTGCCAGCTCACCTATGGACAGTACATACGAGCAGTACTTC

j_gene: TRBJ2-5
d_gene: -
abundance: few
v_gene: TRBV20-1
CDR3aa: CSAKSGGGTQETQYF
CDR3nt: TGCAGTGCTAAAAGTGGCGGGGGCACCCAAGAGACCCAGTACTTC

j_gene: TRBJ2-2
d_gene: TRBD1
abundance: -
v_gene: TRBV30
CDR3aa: CAWSTLQGGGPGELFF
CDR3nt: TGTGCCTGGAGTACCTTACAGGGGGGAGGACCCGGGGAGCTGTTTTTT

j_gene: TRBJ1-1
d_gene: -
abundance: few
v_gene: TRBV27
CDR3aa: CASSGQAVNTEAFF
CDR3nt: TGTGCCAGCAGTGGCCAGGCCGTGAACACTGAAGCTTTCTTT

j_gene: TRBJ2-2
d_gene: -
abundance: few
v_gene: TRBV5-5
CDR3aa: CASSWAVGSRTGELFF
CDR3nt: TGTGCCAGCAGCTGGGCGGTAGGGTCGAGGACCGGGGAGCTGTTTTTT

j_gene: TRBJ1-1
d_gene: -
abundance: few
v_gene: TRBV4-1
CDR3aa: CASSQEGLAEAFF
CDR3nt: TGCGCCAGCAGCCAAGAGGGTTTGGCTGAAGCTTTCTTT

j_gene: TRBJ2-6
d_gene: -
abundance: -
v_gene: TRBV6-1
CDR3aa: CASMSSGANVLTF
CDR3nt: TGTGCCAGCATGAGCTCTGGGGCCAACGTCCTGACTTTC

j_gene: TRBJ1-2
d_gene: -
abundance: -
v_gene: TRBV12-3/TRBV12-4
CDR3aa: CASSPVHRLGYTF
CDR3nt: TGTGCCAGCAGTCCCGTACACAGGCTTGGCTACACCTTC

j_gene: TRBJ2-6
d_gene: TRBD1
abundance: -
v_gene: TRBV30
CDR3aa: CAWSVVTGGRGANVLTF
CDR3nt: TGTGCCTGGAGTGTAGTCACAGGGGGGCGTGGGGCCAACGTCCTGACTTTC

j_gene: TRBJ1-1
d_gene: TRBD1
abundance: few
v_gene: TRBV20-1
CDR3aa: CGRTGPLQGVVTEAFF
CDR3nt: TGCGGGCGGACAGGACCCCTACAAGGGGTCGTCACTGAAGCTTTCTTT

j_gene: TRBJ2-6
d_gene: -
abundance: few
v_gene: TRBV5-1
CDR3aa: CASSLGGAASGANVLTF
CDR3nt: TGCGCCAGCAGCTTGGGAGGGGCAGCCTCTGGGGCCAACGTCCTGACTTTC

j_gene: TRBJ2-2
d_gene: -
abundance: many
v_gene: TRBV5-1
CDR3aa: CASSFALIANTGELFF
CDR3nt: TGCGCCAGCAGCTTCGCACTGATCGCGAACACCGGGGAGCTGTTTTTT

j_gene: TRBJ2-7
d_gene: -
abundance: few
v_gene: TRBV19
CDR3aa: CASSGGGDSYEQYF
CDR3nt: TGTGCCAGTAGTGGGGGCGGGGATTCCTACGAGCAGTACTTC

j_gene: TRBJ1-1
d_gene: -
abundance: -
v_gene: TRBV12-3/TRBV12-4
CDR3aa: CASRTASDPEAFF
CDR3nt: TGTGCCAGCAGGACAGCCTCTGACCCTGAAGCTTTCTTT

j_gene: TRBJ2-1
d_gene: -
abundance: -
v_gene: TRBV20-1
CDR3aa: CSASGRKNYNEQFF
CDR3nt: TGCAGTGCTTCGGGACGGAAAAACTACAATGAGCAGTTCTTC

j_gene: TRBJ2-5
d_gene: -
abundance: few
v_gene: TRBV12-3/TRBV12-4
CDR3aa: CASSLLRQTQYF
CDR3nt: TGTGCCAGCAGTTTACTTAGGCAAACCCAGTACTTC

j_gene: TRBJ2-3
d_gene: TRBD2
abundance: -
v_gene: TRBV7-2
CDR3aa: CASSLTRSGVGTDTQYF
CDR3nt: TGTGCCAGCAGCTTAACCCGTAGCGGGGTCGGGACAGATACGCAGTATTTT

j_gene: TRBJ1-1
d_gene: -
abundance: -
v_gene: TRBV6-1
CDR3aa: CASSVQAALNTEAFF
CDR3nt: TGTGCCAGCAGTGTACAGGCCGCCTTAAACACTGAAGCTTTCTTT

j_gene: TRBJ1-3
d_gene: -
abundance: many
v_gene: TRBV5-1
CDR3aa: CASSHGQISGNTIYF
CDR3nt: TGCGCCAGCAGCCACGGACAGATCTCTGGAAACACCATATATTTT

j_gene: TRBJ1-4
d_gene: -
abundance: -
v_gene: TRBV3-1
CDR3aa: CASSSGGGPNEKLFF
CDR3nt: TGTGCCAGCAGCTCTGGCGGGGGACCGAATGAAAAACTGTTTTTT

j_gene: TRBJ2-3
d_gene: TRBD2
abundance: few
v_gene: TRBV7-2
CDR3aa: CASSLAPRGGTDTQYF
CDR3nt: TGTGCCAGCAGCCTGGCCCCTCGGGGGGGCACAGATACGCAGTATTTT

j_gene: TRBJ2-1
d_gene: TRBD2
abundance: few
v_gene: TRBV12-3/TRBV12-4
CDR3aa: CASSLAGGASSYNEQFF
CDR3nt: TGTGCCAGCAGTTTAGCCGGGGGGGCGAGCTCCTACAATGAGCAGTTCTTC

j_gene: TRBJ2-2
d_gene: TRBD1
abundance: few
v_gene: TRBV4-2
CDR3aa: CASSPMGGTGVNTGELFF
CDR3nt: TGTGCCAGCAGCCCTATGGGCGGGACAGGGGTTAACACCGGGGAGCTGTTTTTT

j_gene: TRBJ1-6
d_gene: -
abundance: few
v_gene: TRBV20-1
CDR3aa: CSARQGPLHF
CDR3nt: TGCAGTGCTAGACAGGGTCCCCTCCACTTT

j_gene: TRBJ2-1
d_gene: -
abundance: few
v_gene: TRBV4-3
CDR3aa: CASSQVPPKQGSSYNEQFF
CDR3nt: TGCGCCAGCAGCCAAGTCCCCCCTAAACAGGGAAGCTCCTACAATGAGCAGTTCTTC

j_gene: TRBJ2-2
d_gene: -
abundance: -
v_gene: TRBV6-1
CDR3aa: CASSTTVSGELFF
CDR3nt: TGTGCCAGCAGCACGACAGTATCCGGGGAGCTGTTTTTT